The 9 T cell receptor beta chains below all came from one sample that was sequenced in a study of blood T cells in healthy people across ages. Sample-barcoded 5' priming and a J-beta primer mix drove a second PCR of roughly 6 to 12 cycles. TCRdb re-called the 5' RACE reads through MiXCR, storing one row per CDR3 protein. The table records around 600,000 distinct CDR3 sequences, 45% to 55% of them present only once. Sequencing was done on a sample of blood. These TCRs come from an elderly man in good health.

This clonotype was counted at least ten times. The chain links TRBV6-5 to TRBJ2-3; D perhaps matches TRBD2 (6 bases). The CDR3 runs 15 residues. Trimming removed 2 bases from V and 5 bases from J, with 14 bases in between. Germline V CDR1 and CDR2: MNHEY, SVGAGI. Written as DNA, the CDR3 is TGTGCCAGCAGTTACAGGCGGGGCGACGGAGATACGCAGTATTTT. It yields the protein CASSYRRGDGDTQYF.

This clonotype turned up a few times. The V gene is TRBV6-5, the J gene TRBJ2-3; a weak D match, TRBD2 (7 bases). Trimming took off 4 bases at V and 4 bases at J, with 18 bases between the two ends. The germline CDR1 and CDR2 sequences are MNHEY and SVGAGI. The CDR3 is 16 amino acids. DNA of the CDR3: TGTGCCAGCAGTTTCGGGGGCAGCGGGGTGGCAGATACGCAGTATTTT. Translation: CASSFGGSGVADTQYF.

Only one count was recorded for this clonotype. The chain uses TRBV7-2 and TRBJ1-2; D is possibly TRBD1 (5 bases). Germline lookup yields CDR1 SGHTA and CDR2 FQGNSA. V shed 2 bases and J shed 8 bases, with 12 bases lying between them. There are 13 residues in the CDR3. CDR3 sequence reads: CASSLQGSGGYTF. DNA for the CDR3: TGTGCCAGCAGCTTACAGGGTTCAGGGGGCTACACCTTC.

The chain links TRBV12-3 or TRBV12-4 to TRBJ2-3; 8 bases align to TRBD2. The V segment lost 6 bases and the J segment 5 bases; nucleotides outside the gene matches: 7. This CDR3 contains 14 residues. The CDR3 sequence: CASSLTRGEDTQYF. CDR3 in DNA: TGTGCCAGCAGCCTCACGCGGGGGGAAGATACGCAGTATTTT.

The rearrangement joins TRBV7-2 to TRBJ2-1; TRBD1 aligns across 10 bases. The CDR3 runs 15 residues. Germline assignment: CDR1 SGHTA and CDR2 FQGNSA. Germline trimming cut 5 bases from V and 6 bases from J; bases unmatched to any gene: 7. The CDR3 DNA sequence: TGTGCCAGCAGCACGGGACAGGGGTTGGGCAATGAGCAGTTCTTC. Its protein product is CASSTGQGLGNEQFF.

The rearrangement uses TRBV7-2 and TRBJ1-6; 8 bases align to TRBD1. The CDR3 loop spans 15 amino acids. V dropped 4 bases and J dropped 7; count of bases not matched to a gene: 6. CDR1 SGHTA and CDR2 FQGNSA come from the germline V gene. The chain's CDR3 is CASSYGDRRNSPLHF. CDR3 DNA sequence: TGTGCCAGCAGCTACGGGGACAGGAGAAATTCACCCCTCCACTTT. The full variable domain, its missing parts supplied by reference TRBV7-2 and TRBJ1-6, is GAGVSQSPSNKVTEKGKDVELRCDPISGHTALYWYRQSLGQGLEFLIYFQGNSAPDKSGLPSDRFSAERTGGSVSTLTIQRTQQEDSAVYLCASSYGDRRNSPLHFGNGTRLTVT.

The chain carries TRBV12-3 or TRBV12-4 and TRBJ2-7, with a tentative D call TRBD1 (6 bases). This CDR3 is 12 amino acids long. Trimming took off 7 bases at V and 3 bases at J, with 10 bases between the two ends. In nucleotides, the CDR3 is TGTGCCAGCACACGGGGACACTACGAGCAGTACTTC. Translation gives CASTRGHYEQYF.

V is TRBV20-1 and J is TRBJ2-5; 9 bases fit TRBD2. Germline-derived CDR1 and CDR2 are DFQATT and SNEGSKA (reference sequence). The CDR3 consists of 14 residues. Unmatched junction bases numbered 10, after V lost 6 bases and J lost 5 bases. The CDR3 reads CSAYPGLAYETQYF. Here the CDR3 DNA reads TGCAGTGCCTACCCGGGACTAGCTTACGAGACCCAGTACTTC.

The chain carries TRBV28 and TRBJ1-2; unclear D gene. The CDR3 contains 11 residues. With 6 bases removed from V and 5 bases from J, the gap between germline ends came to 7 bases. CDR1 is MDHEN and CDR2 is SYDVKM in the germline V gene. The CDR3 region has the DNA TGTGCCAGCAGCATCGGGTATGGCTACACCTTC. Its translation is CASSIGYGYTF.